This TCR beta chain was recovered during a study of technical replicates of blood from four donors. Profiled with immunoSEQ multiplex PCR; TCRdb holds only in-frame clones, not every one. This sample has 70,000 to 85,000 clones, with roughly 92% found just once. Between the trimmed V and J ends, which lost 7 bases and 2 bases, there was a span of 12 bases. CDR1 LNHDA and CDR2 SQIVND come from the germline V gene (reference sequence). This CDR3 contains 15 residues. The sample was T cells isolated from PBMCs. The chain recombines TRBV19 with TRBJ2-6; D is ambiguous. The sequence derives from a human donor in good health. Here the CDR3 reads CASKEPSTGANVLTF. DNA of the CDR3: TGTGCCAGTAAAGAGCCCTCGACTGGGGCCAACGTCCTGACTTTC.